The next 3 T cell receptor beta chains were all read from a single sample in a study of cytomegalovirus exposure and HLA in healthy donors. Both 60 Vbeta primers and 13 Jbeta primers went into the PCR. Sequencing used immunoSEQ multiplex PCR; TCRdb keeps in-frame clones, though not all of them. The data show 40,000 to 55,000 clones, roughly 72% seen once. Sample: PBMCs. Every receptor here comes from a woman aged 45 to 65 in good health and CMV-seronegative.

This clone was picked up a small number of times. This chain connects TRBV6-1 to TRBJ2-6; D is uncertain. Looked up from germline, CDR1 is MNHNS and CDR2 is SASEGT. Trimming cost V 4 bases and J 1 base, with 5 bases left between them. This CDR3 is 14 amino acids long. The chain's CDR3 is CASSARSGANVLTF. CDR3 coding DNA: TGTGCCAGCAGTGCTCGGTCTGGGGCCAACGTCCTGACTTTC.

The chain joins TRBV5-4 to TRBJ2-3; 12 nucleotides agree with TRBD2. The V segment lost 2 bases and the J segment 5 bases; nucleotides outside the gene matches: 15. Germline CDR1 reads SGHNT; CDR2 reads YYREEE (reference sequence). This CDR3 is built from 19 residues. The CDR3 coding sequence is TGTGCCAGCAGCTTAGGAAGGCAGACTAGCGGGGGAAGAGGAGATACGCAGTATTTT. Its translation: CASSLGRQTSGGRGDTQYF. The entire variable domain, with the rest obtained from reference TRBV5-4 and TRBJ2-3, is as follows: ETGVTQSPTHLIKTRGQQVTLRCSSQSGHNTVSWYQQALGQGPQFIFQYYREEENGRGNFPPRFSGLQFPNYSSELNVNALELDDSALYLCASSLGRQTSGGRGDTQYFGPGTRLTVL.

CDR3 sequence: CASSPGTGYNGYTF. CDR3 nucleotide sequence: TGTGCCAGCAGTCCCGGGACAGGGTATAATGGCTACACCTTC. The chain links TRBV28 to TRBJ1-2; TRBD1 agrees at 9 bases. This CDR3 contains 14 residues. Germline CDR1 reads MDHEN; CDR2 reads SYDVKM. Trimming at V came to 5 bases and at J to 6 bases, leaving 7 bases not matched to a gene.